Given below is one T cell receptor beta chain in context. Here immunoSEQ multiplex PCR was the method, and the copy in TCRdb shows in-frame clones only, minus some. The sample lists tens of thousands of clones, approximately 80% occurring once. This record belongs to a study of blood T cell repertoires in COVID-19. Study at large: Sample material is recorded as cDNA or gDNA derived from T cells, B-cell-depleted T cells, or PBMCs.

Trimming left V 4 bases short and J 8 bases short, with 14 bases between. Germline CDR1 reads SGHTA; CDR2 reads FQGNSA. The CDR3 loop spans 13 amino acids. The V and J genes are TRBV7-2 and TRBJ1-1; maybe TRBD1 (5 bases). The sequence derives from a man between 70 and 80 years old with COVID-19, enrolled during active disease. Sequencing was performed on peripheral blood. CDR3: CASSSVGQLEAFF. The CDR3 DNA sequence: TGTGCCAGCAGCTCAGTGGGGCAGCTGGAAGCTTTCTTT.